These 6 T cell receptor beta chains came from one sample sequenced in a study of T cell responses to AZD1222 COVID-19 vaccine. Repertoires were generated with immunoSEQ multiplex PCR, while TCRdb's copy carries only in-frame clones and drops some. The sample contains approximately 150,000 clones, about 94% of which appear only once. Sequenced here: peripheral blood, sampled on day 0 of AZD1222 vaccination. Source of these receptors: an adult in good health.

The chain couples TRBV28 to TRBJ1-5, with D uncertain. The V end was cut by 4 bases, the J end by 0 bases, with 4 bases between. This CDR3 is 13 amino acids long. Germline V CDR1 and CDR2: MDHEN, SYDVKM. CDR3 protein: CASSWSSNQPQHF. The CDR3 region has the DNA TGTGCCAGCAGTTGGTCTAGCAATCAGCCCCAGCATTTT.

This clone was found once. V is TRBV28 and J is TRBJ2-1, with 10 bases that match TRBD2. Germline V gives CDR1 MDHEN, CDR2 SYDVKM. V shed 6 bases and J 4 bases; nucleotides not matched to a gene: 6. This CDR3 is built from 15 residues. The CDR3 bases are TGTGCCAGCAGACCACTAGCGGGAACGTACAATGAGCAGTTCTTC. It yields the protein CASRPLAGTYNEQFF. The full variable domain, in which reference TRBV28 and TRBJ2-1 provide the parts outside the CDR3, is DVKVTQSSRYLVKRTGEKVFLECVQDMDHENMFWYRQDPGLGLRLIYFSYDVKMKEKGDIPEGYSVSREKKERFSLILESASTNQTSMYLCASRPLAGTYNEQFFGPGTRLTVL.

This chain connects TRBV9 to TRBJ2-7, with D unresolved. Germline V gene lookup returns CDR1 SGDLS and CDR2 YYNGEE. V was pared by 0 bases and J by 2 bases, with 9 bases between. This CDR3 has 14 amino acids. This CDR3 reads CASSVGWSTYEQYF. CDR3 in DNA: TGTGCCAGCAGCGTAGGCTGGTCTACCTACGAGCAGTACTTC.

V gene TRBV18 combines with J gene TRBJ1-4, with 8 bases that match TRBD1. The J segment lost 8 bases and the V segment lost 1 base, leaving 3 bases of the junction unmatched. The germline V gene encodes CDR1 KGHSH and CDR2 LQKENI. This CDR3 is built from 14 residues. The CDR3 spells CASSPQGQGEKLFF. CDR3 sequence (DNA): TGTGCCAGCTCACCACAAGGACAGGGCGAAAAACTGTTTTTT. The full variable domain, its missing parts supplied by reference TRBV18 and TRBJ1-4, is NAGVMQNPRHLVRRRGQEARLRCSPMKGHSHVYWYRQLPEEGLKFMVYLQKENIIDESGMPKERFSAEFPKEGPSILRIQQVVRGDSAAYFCASSPQGQGEKLFFGSGTQLSVL.

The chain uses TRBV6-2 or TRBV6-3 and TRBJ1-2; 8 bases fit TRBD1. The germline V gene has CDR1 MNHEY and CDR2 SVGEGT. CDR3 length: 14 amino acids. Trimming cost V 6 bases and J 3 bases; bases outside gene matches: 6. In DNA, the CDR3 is TGTGCCAGCAGCCCGACGGGACAGGACTATGGCTACACCTTC. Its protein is CASSPTGQDYGYTF.

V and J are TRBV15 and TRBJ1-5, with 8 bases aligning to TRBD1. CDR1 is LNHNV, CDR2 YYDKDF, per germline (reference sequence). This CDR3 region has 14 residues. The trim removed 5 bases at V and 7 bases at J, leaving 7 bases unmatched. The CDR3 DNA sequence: TGTGCCACCAGCCCAGGGGGCGCGGGGCAGCCCCAGCATTTT. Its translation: CATSPGGAGQPQHF.